This note documents a single TCR beta chain sequence. Its antigen is not yet known. The input lacks base qualities; no much larger clone sits a single base away. CDR1 and CDR2, per the germline V gene (reference sequence), are GTSNPN and SVGIG. V is cut by 3 bases and J by 1 base, and the space between the germline ends is 9 bases. The CDR3 runs 13 residues from the cysteine to the phenylalanine. Just the 39-base CDR3 DNA is kept, in frame starting at base 1. The CDR3 regions of human TCRbeta chains were analyzed by immunosequencing. As for the authors' bioinformatics: TCRs in the repertoires were compared against a reference library of SARS-CoV-2-specific TCRs that had been generated with the MIRA antigen-specificity platform. Breadth was defined as the fraction of unique TCRs that were SARS-CoV-2-associated, and depth was defined as the fraction of total T cells that were SARS-CoV-2-associated. Using the MIRA data, each spike-specific TCR was assigned both to the spike region to which the TCR was reactive and to a CD4 or CD8 class. Log10-transformed breadth and depth values were compared by one-way ANOVA with Sidak's multiple comparisons tests. The table was pulled from immuneACCESS by TCRdb, which kept in-frame rearrangements only. Such tables lose some clones; where checked, under half of the loss comes from unresolved V genes, and the rest has no known cause. D and trimming come from the DNA, and the V and J calls and clone size come from that table. For this sample the table gives approximately 71,000 clones, of which approximately 80% were detected only once. The biggest ten clones account for 12% of the sample.

The data stem from a study of T cell responses to AZD1222 COVID-19 vaccine (dated by TCRdb to the early 2020s). In terms of the full investigation: AZD1222 recipients with second doses at about 4 weeks or about 12 weeks were pooled, because spike-specific TCR depth and breadth did not differ between schedules. Enrollment into the trials was organized by age into subgroups of 18-55, 56-69 and 70-plus years, and those subgroups contained roughly 150, 30 and 60 TCR-sequenced participants, respectively. A total of just over 230 trial participants underwent TCR sequencing, of whom roughly 210 had received two doses of AZD1222 and approximately 25 had received two doses of the MenACWY control vaccine.

In the paper's terms, the time point label means: baseline before first vaccination. Vaccinee samples came from UK trials COV001 and COV002, including a single-blind randomized controlled phase 2/3 trial of AZD1222 (ChAdOx1 nCoV-19) in healthy adults. Trial participant PBMC samples were collected at day 0 and day 28 after the second dose for TCRbeta chain sequencing. What the work shows at the level of the full study, not this receptor alone: Conclusions about previously exposed vaccinees are limited, since just 6 or 7 AZD1222 recipients were seropositive for SARS-CoV-2 at baseline. Reportedly, close to half of the unique spike-specific TCRs recognized epitopes lying outside the regions that are mutated in the B.1.351 and B.1.1.7 variants. Vaccine-associated CD4 TCRs spanned the whole spike protein, with dominant responses in regions 160-218 and 743-854. Because no day 14 peak-response samples were available, the repertoires could be characterized only after the peak T cell response. The 56-69-year group was small, and its depth increase did not reach significance, likely because of low power. Most participants were white British and females outnumbered males, and the authors suggested that clonal diversity may have been underestimated. After two AZD1222 doses, spike-specific TCR breadth and depth were significantly higher than at day 0 and than in MenACWY recipients.

The input for sequencing was peripheral blood, taken on day 0 of AZD1222 vaccination. The sequence links TRBV30 to TRBJ2-5; matching of 5 bases hints at TRBD1 as the D gene. The receptor's source is an adult in good health. The nucleotide sequence is given as TGTGCCTGGAGGGTAGGGGCCCAAGAGACCCAGTACTTC. Protein translation: CAWRVGAQETQYF. Extended through the reference TRBV30 and TRBJ2-5 proteins, this CDR3 yields the full variable domain: SQTIHQWPATLVQPVGSPLSLECTVEGTSNPNLYWYRQAAGRGLQLLFYSVGIGQISSEVPQNLSASRPQDRQFILSSKKLLLSDSGFYLCAWRVGAQETQYFGPGTRLLVL.